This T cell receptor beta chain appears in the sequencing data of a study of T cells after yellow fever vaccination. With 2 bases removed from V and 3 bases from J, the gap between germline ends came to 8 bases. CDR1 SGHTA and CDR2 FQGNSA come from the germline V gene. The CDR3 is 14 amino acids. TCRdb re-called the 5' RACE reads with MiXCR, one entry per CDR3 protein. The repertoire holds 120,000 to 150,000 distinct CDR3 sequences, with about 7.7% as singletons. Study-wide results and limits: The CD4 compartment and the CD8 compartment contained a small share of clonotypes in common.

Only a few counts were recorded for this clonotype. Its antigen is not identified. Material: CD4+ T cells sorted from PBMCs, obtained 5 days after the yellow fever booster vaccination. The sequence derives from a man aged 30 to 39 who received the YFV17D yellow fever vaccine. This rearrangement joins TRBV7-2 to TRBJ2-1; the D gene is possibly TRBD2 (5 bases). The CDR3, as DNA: TGTGCCAGCAGCTTAACGGGATTCTACAATGAGCAGTTCTTC. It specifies CASSLTGFYNEQFF.